This TCR beta chain stems from a study of shared clonotypes between healthy human individuals. Study outcomes and limitations: Among donors, sharing of clonotypes was expected to be affected by sequencing depth.

The study ran the assay at deep level. TCRdb's copy holds only in-frame clones and misses some; the assay was immunoSEQ multiplex PCR. In the table there are 950,000 to 1,100,000 clones, approximately 80% of which are singletons. With regard to this clone: No antigen is known for it.

Only Caucasian adults living in Nashville, Tennessee served as donors. Germline loops: CDR1 SGDLS, CDR2 YYNGEE. V lost 0 bases to trimming and J lost 2 bases, with 6 bases between them. The CDR3 totals 14 residues. The chain recombines TRBV9 with TRBJ2-4, with a possible D match to TRBD1 (5 bases). This clonotype was sampled from a man aged 18-30 years in good health. Some clones in this sample may be carry-over from other donors' samples. The sample taken for sequencing was memory CD4+ T cells from PBMCs. Subset of the sample: CD45RA-negative fraction. DNA of the CDR3: TGTGCCAGCAGCGTAGAGGGGACCAAAAACATTCAGTACTTC. This translates into CASSVEGTKNIQYF.